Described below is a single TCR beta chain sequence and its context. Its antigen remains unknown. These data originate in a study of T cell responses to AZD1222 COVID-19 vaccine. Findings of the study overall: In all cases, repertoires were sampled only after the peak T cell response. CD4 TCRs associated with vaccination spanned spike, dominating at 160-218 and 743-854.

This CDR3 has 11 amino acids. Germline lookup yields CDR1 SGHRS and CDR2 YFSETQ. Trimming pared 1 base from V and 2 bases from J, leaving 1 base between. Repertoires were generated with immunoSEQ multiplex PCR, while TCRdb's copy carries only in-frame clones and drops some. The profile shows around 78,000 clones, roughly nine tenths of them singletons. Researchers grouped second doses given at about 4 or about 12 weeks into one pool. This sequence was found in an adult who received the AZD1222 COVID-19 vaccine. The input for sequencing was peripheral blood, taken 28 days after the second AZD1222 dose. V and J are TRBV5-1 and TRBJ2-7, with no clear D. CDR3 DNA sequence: TGCGCCAGCAGCTTGCCCTACGAGCAGTACTTC. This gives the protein CASSLPYEQYF.